One and the same sample provided the 24 T cell receptor beta chains below, sequenced in a study of blood T cell repertoires in COVID-19. The table came from immunoSEQ multiplex PCR; TCRdb's copy has only in-frame clones and leaves some out. The repertoire has around 260,000 clones, about 88% of them found once; the top ten carry roughly 3.9%. Sequenced material: peripheral blood. Receptors originate from a man aged 55-75 years who had recovered from COVID-19.

The chain has TRBV3-1 (or the pseudogene TRBV3-2) and TRBJ2-1; TRBD2 agrees at 9 bases. The V gene's germline CDR1 is LGHDT and CDR2 YNNKEL (reference sequence). The length of the CDR3 is 15 residues. V gave up 2 bases and J gave up 7 bases; unmatched junction bases: 6. The CDR3 sequence: CASSQMASGANEQFF. DNA of the CDR3: TGTGCCAGCAGCCAAATGGCTAGCGGGGCTAATGAGCAGTTCTTC.

This clone was seen just once. The chain recombines TRBV15 with TRBJ2-5, with 11 bases aligning to TRBD2. The germline gives CDR1 LNHNV, CDR2 YYDKDF (reference sequence). The V gene end was trimmed by 2 bases and the J gene end by 1 base; junction bases not matched to a gene: 18. The CDR3 has 21 amino acids. This CDR3 is CATSRLTSGGTKSLVQETQYF. The CDR3 nucleotides read TGTGCCACCAGCAGATTAACTAGCGGGGGAACCAAAAGTTTAGTCCAAGAGACCCAGTACTTC.

This clone was detected only once. The CDR3 sequence is CASSGTGTSTNEKLFF. The CDR3 DNA sequence: TGTGCCAGCAGTGGGACAGGGACTTCAACTAATGAAAAACTGTTTTTT. This rearrangement joins TRBV7-9 to TRBJ1-4; TRBD1 aligns across 9 bases. Germline V CDR1 and CDR2: SEHNR, FQNEAQ (reference sequence). This CDR3 is 16 amino acids long. J was trimmed by 0 bases and V by 6 bases; bases with no gene match: 5.

The genes are TRBV4-2 and TRBJ1-2; 9 bases match TRBD1. The junction had 5 bases not matched to a gene; V was cut back by 1 base and J by 5 bases. The CDR3 consists of 15 residues. CDR1 and CDR2 (germline): LGHNA, YNFKEQ. The CDR3: CASSQAGQGRYGYTF. Here the CDR3 DNA reads TGTGCCAGCAGCCAAGCGGGACAGGGACGGTATGGCTACACCTTC.

The CDR3 nucleotides read TGTGCCAGCAGCTTAGTGGTTGGGGGGCAAGAGACCCAGTACTTC. Amino acid sequence: CASSLVVGGQETQYF. The V call is TRBV7-2, the J call TRBJ2-5; tentatively, D is TRBD2 (6 bases). The CDR3 runs to 15 residues. Germline lookup yields CDR1 SGHTA and CDR2 FQGNSA. V lost 1 base, J lost 2 bases, and 11 bases lay in between. The whole variable domain, remainder taken from reference TRBV7-2 and TRBJ2-5, is GAGVSQSPSNKVTEKGKDVELRCDPISGHTALYWYRQSLGQGLEFLIYFQGNSAPDKSGLPSDRFSAERTGGSVSTLTIQRTQQEDSAVYLCASSLVVGGQETQYFGPGTRLLVL.

V gene TRBV2 combines with J gene TRBJ1-1; D is unclear. The germline V gene has CDR1 SNHLY and CDR2 FYNNEI. The CDR3 is 15 amino acids. Trimming pared 5 bases from V and 1 base from J, leaving 14 bases between. The CDR3 sequence is CASSLQSISNTEAFF. The CDR3 DNA follows: TGTGCCAGCAGTTTACAGTCAATATCGAACACTGAAGCTTTCTTT.

The genes are TRBV30 and TRBJ2-7; TRBD2 matches 10 bases. From germline, CDR1 is GTSNPN and CDR2 SVGIG (reference sequence). The junction had 1 base not matched to a gene; V was cut back by 4 bases and J by 4 bases. This CDR3 region has 12 residues. The CDR3: CAWTSGGYEQYF. CDR3 DNA sequence: TGTGCCTGGACTAGCGGGGGTTACGAGCAGTACTTC.

V usage is TRBV5-1 and J usage is TRBJ2-5; D is perhaps TRBD1 (6 bases). The CDR3 totals 13 residues. V dropped 0 bases and J dropped 4 bases, with 7 bases sitting between them. CDR1 is SGHRS and CDR2 is YFSETQ in the germline V gene. CDR3 nucleotide sequence: TGCGCCAGCAGCTTGGACAGGGCAGAGACCCAGTACTTC. It specifies CASSLDRAETQYF. The full variable domain, completed using reference TRBV5-1 and TRBJ2-5, is KAGVTQTPRYLIKTRGQQVTLSCSPISGHRSVSWYQQTPGQGLQFLFEYFSETQRNKGNFPGRFSGRQFSNSRSEMNVSTLELGDSALYLCASSLDRAETQYFGPGTRLLVL.

V usage is TRBV7-3 and J usage is TRBJ2-5, with 11 bases aligning to TRBD2. From germline, CDR1 is SGHTA and CDR2 FQGTGA. The CDR3 sequence is 15 residues long. With 4 bases clipped from V and 5 bases from J, the junction kept 6 bases outside the gene matches. The CDR3 DNA follows: TGTGCCAGCAGCTCGTTTAGCGGGGGGGCTGAGACCCAGTACTTC. Translating it yields CASSSFSGGAETQYF. Full variable domain (remainder filled in from reference TRBV7-3 and TRBJ2-5): GAGVSQTPSNKVTEKGKYVELRCDPISGHTALYWYRQSLGQGPEFLIYFQGTGAADDSGLPNDRFFAVRPEGSVSTLKIQRTERGDSAVYLCASSSFSGGAETQYFGPGTRLLVL.

The chain recombines TRBV18 with TRBJ2-6; 10 bases map to TRBD1. V trimming: 5 bases; J trimming: 2 bases; junction bases outside the gene matches: 6. Germline V CDR1 and CDR2: KGHSH, LQKENI. The CDR3 consists of 17 residues. CDR3 sequence reads: CASSDRGRVTGANVLTF. The CDR3 nucleotides read TGTGCCAGCTCAGACAGGGGGCGGGTGACTGGGGCCAACGTCCTGACTTTC.

The chain uses TRBV7-6 and TRBJ2-5; tentative D call: TRBD1 (7 bases). This CDR3 contains 14 residues. The ends were cut back, 4 bases at V and 5 bases at J, with 14 bases in the middle. Germline CDR1 reads SGHVS; CDR2 reads FNYEAQ. The CDR3 reads CASSSQGGYETQYF. As DNA, the CDR3 is TGTGCCAGCAGCTCGCAGGGGGGCTACGAGACCCAGTACTTC.

The chain uses TRBV4-1 and TRBJ1-6, with TRBD1 matching 9 bases. Germline CDR1 is MGHRA and CDR2 is YSYEKL. V was clipped by 3 bases and J by 10 bases; unmatched bases: 7. The CDR3 covers 15 residues. The CDR3 DNA follows: TGCGCCAGCAGCCACCCGGGACAGGGCGGATCACCCCTCCACTTT. Translated, it gives CASSHPGQGGSPLHF.

This sequence joins TRBV3-1 (or the pseudogene TRBV3-2) and TRBJ2-3; 8 bases align to TRBD2. Trimming took 0 bases from V and 4 from J; bases not matched to a gene: 6. This CDR3 region has 16 residues. The germline V gene has CDR1 LGHDT and CDR2 YNNKEL (reference sequence). This chain's CDR3 is CASSQDPGGIADTQYF. The CDR3 region has the DNA TGTGCCAGCAGCCAAGATCCGGGGGGGATCGCAGATACGCAGTATTTT.

The chain carries TRBV7-6 and TRBJ1-6; 7 bases match TRBD1. In germline, CDR1 is SGHVS, CDR2 FNYEAQ. V shed 5 bases and J 3 bases; nucleotides not matched to a gene: 7. The CDR3 has 16 residues. CDR3 sequence (DNA): TGTGCCAGCAGCCCCAGGGGGACAGACTATAATTCACCCCTCCACTTT. It codes for CASSPRGTDYNSPLHF. Combining the CDR3 with reference TRBV7-6 and TRBJ1-6 gives the whole variable domain GAGVSQSPRYKVTKRGQDVALRCDPISGHVSLYWYRQALGQGPEFLTYFNYEAQQDKSGLPNDRFSAERPEGSISTLTIQRTEQRDSAMYRCASSPRGTDYNSPLHFGNGTRLTVT.

This chain joins TRBV7-6 and TRBJ2-3; 12 bases line up with TRBD2. Germline V gene sequence: CDR1 SGHVS, CDR2 FNYEAQ. This CDR3 comprises 18 residues. V shed 5 bases and J 0 bases; nucleotides not matched to a gene: 9. CDR3 in amino acids: CASSDSSGGDESTDTQYF. CDR3 in DNA: TGTGCCAGCAGCGACTCTAGCGGGGGGGACGAGAGCACAGATACGCAGTATTTT. The entire variable domain, with the rest obtained from reference TRBV7-6 and TRBJ2-3, is as follows: GAGVSQSPRYKVTKRGQDVALRCDPISGHVSLYWYRQALGQGPEFLTYFNYEAQQDKSGLPNDRFSAERPEGSISTLTIQRTEQRDSAMYRCASSDSSGGDESTDTQYFGPGTRLTVL.

This sequence joins TRBV5-1 and TRBJ2-7; 7 positions match TRBD1. This CDR3 comprises 14 residues. CDR1 and CDR2 (germline): SGHRS, YFSETQ. Losses at the gene ends were 1 base for V and 5 bases for J; bases not matched to a gene: 6. The chain's CDR3 is CASSLRGLNDEQYF. In DNA, the CDR3 is TGCGCCAGCAGCTTGAGGGGGCTTAACGACGAGCAGTACTTC.

This clone was observed many times. V gene TRBV18 combines with J gene TRBJ2-5; D possibly corresponds to TRBD2 (5 bases). Germline CDR1 reads KGHSH; CDR2 reads LQKENI. The CDR3 consists of 13 residues. Trimming shortened V by 6 bases and J by 2 bases, and 10 bases separated the two germline ends. Here the CDR3 DNA reads TGTGCCAGCTCGCTTGGACTGCAAGAGACCCAGTACTTC. Encoded protein: CASSLGLQETQYF. Full variable domain (remainder filled in from reference TRBV18 and TRBJ2-5): NAGVMQNPRHLVRRRGQEARLRCSPMKGHSHVYWYRQLPEEGLKFMVYLQKENIIDESGMPKERFSAEFPKEGPSILRIQQVVRGDSAAYFCASSLGLQETQYFGPGTRLLVL.

The chain recombines TRBV6-2 or TRBV6-3 with TRBJ1-1, with D uncertain. Germline CDR1 reads MNHEY; CDR2 reads SVGEGT. Deletions cut 6 bases from V and 6 bases from J, with 20 bases between. The CDR3 totals 15 residues. CDR3 sequence (DNA): TGTGCCAGCAGCCTGCGCCCCAGGACTTGGGCTGAAGCTTTCTTT. Protein: CASSLRPRTWAEAFF.

On this clone itself: Other DNA sequences from this sample encode an identical CDR3 as well. V is TRBV6-5 and J is TRBJ1-1, with D perhaps matching TRBD1 (6 bases). Trimming pared 0 bases from V and 1 base from J, leaving 9 bases between. CDR1 is MNHEY and CDR2 is SVGAGI in the germline V gene. The CDR3 is 15 residues long. CDR3 DNA sequence: TGTGCCAGCAGTTACTCTCAGGGGCGGAACACTGAAGCTTTCTTT. This codes for CASSYSQGRNTEAFF.

J is TRBJ2-1 and V is TRBV27, with 10 positions matching TRBD2. The V gene end was trimmed by 6 bases and the J gene end by 1 base; junction bases not matched to a gene: 6. The CDR3 covers 16 residues. Germline V gives CDR1 MNHEY, CDR2 SMNVEV (reference sequence). The CDR3: CASSRRTSGSYNEQFF. CDR3 coding DNA: TGTGCCAGCAGCCGAAGGACTAGCGGTTCCTACAATGAGCAGTTCTTC.

The rearrangement joins TRBV7-9 to TRBJ1-5; possibly TRBD1 for D (5 bases). Trimming left V 5 bases short and J 3 bases short, with 8 bases between. The V gene's germline CDR1 is SEHNR and CDR2 FQNEAQ (reference sequence). This CDR3 has 13 residues. CDR3 loop: CASSRQNNQPQHF. The CDR3, as DNA: TGTGCCAGCAGCCGACAGAACAATCAGCCCCAGCATTTT.

The rearrangement links TRBV15 to TRBJ2-5, with D tentatively TRBD1 (6 bases). Germline CDR1 LNHNV, CDR2 YYDKDF (reference sequence). Trimming cost V 1 base and J 2 bases, with 11 bases left between them. This CDR3 region has 15 residues. The CDR3 sequence is CATSRVGDKQETQYF. Here the CDR3 DNA reads TGTGCCACCAGCAGAGTTGGGGACAAACAAGAGACCCAGTACTTC.

This rearrangement joins TRBV9 to TRBJ2-1, with TRBD1 matching over 7 bases. The V and J ends lost 2 bases and 6 bases, in that order; junction bases with no gene match: 8. Looked up from germline, CDR1 is SGDLS and CDR2 is YYNGEE. The CDR3 is made up of 15 amino acids. As DNA, the CDR3 is TGTGCCAGCAGCGTCCAGGGACAGATATTCAATGAGCAGTTCTTC. This sequence encodes CASSVQGQIFNEQFF.

The chain uses TRBV14 and TRBJ1-2; D gene uncertain. CDR3 length: 13 amino acids. CDR1 is SGHDN, CDR2 FVKESK, per germline. V was pared by 4 bases and J by 8 bases, with 14 bases between. CDR3 amino acids: CASSPPGFRGYTF. The CDR3 DNA reads TGTGCCAGCAGCCCACCCGGGTTTAGAGGCTACACCTTC. The full variable domain, completed using reference TRBV14 and TRBJ1-2, is EAGVTQFPSHSVIEKGQTVTLRCDPISGHDNLYWYRRVMGKEIKFLLHFVKESKQDESGMPNNRFLAERTGGTYSTLKVQPAELEDSGVYFCASSPPGFRGYTFGSGTRLTVV.